A single sample gave rise to the 10 T cell receptor beta chains below, sequenced in a study of siplizumab effects on memory and regulatory T cells. Sequenced by immunoSEQ multiplex PCR; TCRdb stores in-frame clones only, minus some. The table has approximately 110,000 clones, around 90% seen once. Sequenced: Tregs sorted from blood. The source is a human donor in good health.

The rearrangement joins TRBV5-4 to TRBJ2-5, with 9 bases that match TRBD1. This CDR3 is 15 amino acids long. Germline CDR1 and CDR2: SGHNT and YYREEE (reference sequence). The V segment lost 4 bases and the J segment 5 bases; nucleotides outside the gene matches: 9. CDR3 region: CASSAGTGYVETQYF. In DNA form, the CDR3 reads TGTGCCAGCAGCGCTGGGACAGGGTATGTGGAGACCCAGTACTTC.

The chain combines TRBV19 with TRBJ2-5; unclear D gene. This CDR3 region has 15 residues. Trimming took off 2 bases at V and 2 bases at J, with 12 bases between the two ends. CDR1 and CDR2 from the germline V gene are LNHDA and SQIVND (reference sequence). Written as DNA, the CDR3 is TGTGCCAGTAGTATAACGTTACTCGTTCAAGAGACCCAGTACTTC. Protein sequence: CASSITLLVQETQYF.

This chain links TRBV12-5 with TRBJ1-2; weak D call: TRBD1 (5 bases). V shed 1 base and J shed 4 bases, with 22 bases lying between them. The CDR3 runs 18 residues. Germline V gene data show CDR1 as LGHNT and CDR2 as FRNRAP. CDR3 nucleotide sequence: TGTGCTAGTGGTTTGGAGGGACCGACCCAGGGCGGGGGCTATGGCTACACCTTC. Its translation: CASGLEGPTQGGGYGYTF. The variable domain in full, with the rest retrieved from reference TRBV12-5 and TRBJ1-2, is DARVTQTPRHKVTEMGQEVTMRCQPILGHNTVFWYRQTMMQGLELLAYFRNRAPLDDSGMPKDRFSAEMPDATLATLKIQPSEPRDSAVYFCASGLEGPTQGGGYGYTFGSGTRLTVV.

A single count supports this clone. The V and J genes are TRBV6-4 and TRBJ2-1, with a weak D call TRBD2 (8 bases). The ends were cut back, 3 bases at V and 0 bases at J, with 21 bases in the middle. Per germline, CDR1 MRHNA and CDR2 SNTAGT. The CDR3 is 19 amino acids. Here the CDR3 reads CASSDEGASGPSSYNEQFF. The CDR3 region has the DNA TGTGCCAGCAGTGATGAGGGGGCTAGCGGGCCCAGCTCCTACAATGAGCAGTTCTTC.

The J gene is TRBJ1-2, the V gene TRBV2; D might be TRBD1 (6 bases). In germline, CDR1 is SNHLY, CDR2 FYNNEI. The CDR3 runs to 13 residues. Trimming cost V 6 bases and J 5 bases, with 13 bases left between them. CDR3 nucleotides: TGTGCCAGCAGGGAACAGGGACGGTATGGCTACACCTTC. Translated, it gives CASREQGRYGYTF.

The chain joins TRBV7-9 to TRBJ1-2; D gene ambiguous. Germline V gene lookup returns CDR1 SEHNR and CDR2 FQNEAQ (reference sequence). The CDR3 consists of 11 residues. Trimming removed 2 bases from V and 2 bases from J, with 0 bases in between. The CDR3 nucleotides read TGTGCCAGCAGCTTAAACTATGGCTACACCTTC. This codes for CASSLNYGYTF. Full variable domain (outside the CDR3, taken from reference TRBV7-9 and TRBJ1-2): DTGVSQNPRHKITKRGQNVTFRCDPISEHNRLYWYRQTLGQGPEFLTYFQNEAQLEKSRLLSDRFSAERPKGSFSTLEIQRTEQGDSAMYLCASSLNYGYTFGSGTRLTVV.

The rearrangement links TRBV4-1 to TRBJ1-1; D gene ambiguous. The germline V gene encodes CDR1 MGHRA and CDR2 YSYEKL. This CDR3 has 17 amino acids. The V end was cut by 3 bases, the J end by 3 bases, with 20 bases between. CDR3 sequence reads: CASSQDVRRTTYTEAFF. For the CDR3, the DNA is TGCGCCAGCAGCCAGGATGTCCGGAGAACAACCTACACTGAAGCTTTCTTT.

The V call is TRBV11-2, the J call TRBJ2-2; 10 bases are shared with TRBD1. This CDR3 contains 15 residues. Germline-derived CDR1 and CDR2 are SGHAT and FQNNGV. The trim removed 5 bases at V and 7 bases at J, leaving 7 bases unmatched. CDR3 residues: CASSPRTGGLGELFF. For the CDR3, the DNA is TGTGCCAGCAGCCCCAGGACAGGGGGTCTCGGGGAGCTGTTTTTT.

The chain links TRBV5-1 to TRBJ1-1; D unresolved. Deletions cut 7 bases from V and 6 bases from J, with 16 bases between. Per germline, CDR1 SGHRS and CDR2 YFSETQ. The CDR3 spans 13 residues. The CDR3 spells CASLNGEAAEAFF. The CDR3 DNA reads as TGCGCCAGCCTAAACGGGGAAGCGGCTGAAGCTTTCTTT.

Only one count was recorded for this clone. The V and J genes are TRBV5-6 and TRBJ2-4, with D perhaps TRBD2 (5 bases). Trimming removed 4 bases from V and 6 bases from J, with 8 bases in between. The CDR3 runs to 12 residues. Germline V gives CDR1 SGHDT, CDR2 YYEEEE. The CDR3 loop is CASSLRGNIQYF. Here the CDR3 DNA reads TGTGCCAGCAGCCTCCGGGGAAACATTCAGTACTTC.